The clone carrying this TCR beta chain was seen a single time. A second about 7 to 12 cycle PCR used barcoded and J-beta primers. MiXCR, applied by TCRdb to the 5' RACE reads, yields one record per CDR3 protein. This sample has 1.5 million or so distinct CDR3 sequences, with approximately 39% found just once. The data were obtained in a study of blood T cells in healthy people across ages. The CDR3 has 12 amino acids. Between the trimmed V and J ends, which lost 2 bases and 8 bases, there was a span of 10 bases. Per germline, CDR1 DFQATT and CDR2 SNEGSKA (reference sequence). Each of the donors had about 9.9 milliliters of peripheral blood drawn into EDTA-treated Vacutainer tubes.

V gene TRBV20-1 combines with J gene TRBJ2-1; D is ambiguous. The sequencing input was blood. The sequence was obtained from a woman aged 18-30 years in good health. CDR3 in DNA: TGCAGTGCTAGACGGAGAGGAGATGAGCAGTTCTTC. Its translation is CSARRRGDEQFF.